A selection of T cell receptor beta chains follows, all from one sample in a study of pediatric ulcerative colitis. Data came from immunoSEQ multiplex PCR; TCRdb stores just in-frame clones and leaves some out. The sample lists more than 45,000 clones, 85% to 90% seen once, with 1.5% in the top ten. The sequencing input was blood. These receptors were obtained from a boy younger than 18 who was a control in a study of pediatric ulcerative colitis. Both conserved end residues are part of each CDR3. D genes are given only for firm matches. Some rows mark clone size as missing; the rest say once, few, many or name a class of expanded clone.

>TRBJ2-5|-|TRBV7-9|-
CASSLGEAQETQYF
TGTGCCAGCAGCTTAGGGGAGGCACAAGAGACCCAGTACTTC
>TRBJ2-7|-|TRBV19|-
CATKQGLGEQYF
TGTGCCACTAAACAGGGTTTGGGCGAGCAGTACTTC
>TRBJ2-7|-|TRBV15|-
CATSRDSFYEQYF
TGTGCCACCAGCAGAGACTCTTTTTACGAGCAGTACTTC
>TRBJ1-6|-|TRBV5-1|few
CASSSTGGVNNSPLHF
TGCGCCAGCAGCTCTACAGGAGGGGTTAATAATTCACCCCTCCACTTT
>TRBJ1-1|-|TRBV19|once
CASSTQGAVTEAFF
TGTGCCAGTAGTACACAGGGAGCGGTCACTGAAGCTTTCTTT
>TRBJ2-5|-|TRBV27|-
CAIGGETQYF
TGTGCCATAGGGGGAGAGACCCAGTACTTC
>TRBJ2-3|-|TRBV5-1|-
CASSRDEGADTQYF
TGCGCCAGCAGCCGGGACGAGGGGGCAGATACGCAGTATTTT
>TRBJ2-7|-|TRBV25-1|-
CASSEFGSYEQYF
TGTGCCAGCAGTGAATTCGGCTCCTACGAGCAGTACTTC
>TRBJ1-1|TRBD1|TRBV9|once
CASSPRTGGNTEAFF
TGTGCCAGCAGCCCCCGGACAGGGGGCAACACTGAAGCTTTCTTT
>TRBJ1-5|TRBD1|TRBV13|-
CASSRGTGDNQPQHF
TGTGCCAGCAGCAGGGGGACAGGCGACAATCAGCCCCAGCATTTT
>TRBJ2-2|-|TRBV30|few
CAWSVRRLANTGELFF
TGTGCCTGGAGTGTACGAAGGCTAGCCAACACCGGGGAGCTGTTTTTT
>TRBJ1-6|-|TRBV6-6|once
CASSYDQRLIGSPLHF
TGTGCCAGCAGTTACGACCAGAGACTAATCGGTTCACCCCTCCACTTT
>TRBJ1-1|TRBD1|TRBV10-1|-
CASSEPLQGGPGTEAFF
TGCGCCAGCAGTGAGCCACTACAGGGGGGGCCGGGCACTGAAGCTTTCTTT
>TRBJ1-4|-|TRBV9|-
CASSETETNEKLFF
TGTGCCAGCAGCGAGACAGAAACTAATGAAAAACTGTTTTTT
>TRBJ2-3|TRBD2|TRBV11-1|once
CASSLGLAATDTQYF
TGTGCCAGCAGCTTAGGACTAGCGGCTACAGATACGCAGTATTTT
>TRBJ1-1|-|TRBV6-1|-
CASREGGPTEAFF
TGTGCCAGCAGGGAAGGGGGTCCCACTGAAGCTTTCTTT
>TRBJ2-2|-|TRBV28|-
CASTKGERDTGELFF
TGTGCCAGCACCAAGGGGGAGCGGGACACCGGGGAGCTGTTTTTT
>TRBJ1-3|-|TRBV11-2|-
CASAPGAGNTIYF
TGTGCCAGCGCGCCGGGGGCCGGAAACACCATATATTTT
>TRBJ2-2|TRBD1|TRBV19|-
CASSGTANTGELFF
TGTGCCAGTAGTGGGACAGCGAACACCGGGGAGCTGTTTTTT
>TRBJ1-2|-|TRBV5-6|once
CASSALLGASLGLNGYTF
TGTGCCAGCAGCGCCCTGCTAGGGGCCTCATTAGGGCTTAATGGCTACACCTTC
>TRBJ1-1|TRBD1|TRBV11-3|-
CASSTTGGTEAFF
TGTGCCAGCAGCACTACAGGGGGTACTGAAGCTTTCTTT
>TRBJ1-1|-|TRBV5-1|few
CASSVGQRREAFF
TGCGCCAGCAGCGTCGGACAGAGACGGGAAGCTTTCTTT
>TRBJ1-5|-|TRBV5-6|-
CASSLLREGQSNQPQHF
TGTGCCAGCAGCCTGCTCCGAGAGGGACAATCCAATCAGCCCCAGCATTTT
>TRBJ1-2|TRBD1|TRBV2|few
CASRPDRTLGYTF
TGTGCCAGCAGGCCGGACAGGACCTTGGGCTACACCTTC
>TRBJ1-4|-|TRBV5-1|-
CASSLGGRINEKLFF
TGCGCCAGCAGCTTGGGTGGGCGGATTAATGAAAAACTGTTTTTT